This TCR beta chain was sequenced for a study of cytomegalovirus exposure and HLA in healthy donors. Researchers ran the PCR with 60 Vbeta and 13 Jbeta primers. Sequencing was performed with immunoSEQ multiplex PCR; in TCRdb, only in-frame clones are kept and a portion is missing. The repertoire holds some 80,000 clones, with around 77% as singletons. V dropped 0 bases and J dropped 2; count of bases not matched to a gene: 8. CDR3 length: 18 amino acids. From germline, CDR1 is LGHNA and CDR2 YNFKEQ. This clone was counted between two and nine times. The chain combines TRBV4-2 with TRBJ2-5; 11 bases map to TRBD2. Sequences were obtained from PBMCs. The TCR comes from a man between 50 and 59 years old in good health and CMV-seronegative. CDR3 sequence: CASSQELAGGPEQETQYF. The CDR3 DNA sequence: TGTGCCAGCAGCCAAGAATTAGCGGGGGGGCCAGAACAAGAGACCCAGTACTTC.